This T cell receptor beta chain came from a study of vaccination and CD4 T cells after COVID-19. At the level of the study: Cultures that served as controls received a CEFX pool, an HIV-1 Nef pool, or no peptide.

Stated treatment: roughly 10-day PBMC culture with coronavirus spike peptide pools or control peptides (ViraFEST assay). There were positive PCR dates ranging from March to December 2020, all predating US Alpha, Beta and Delta variants. Half the medium was replaced with fresh IL-2 medium on days 3 and 7. Points from the study as a whole: Going from approximately 21 to 38, median SARS-CoV-2-reactive clonotypes did not rise significantly.

By proportion, this clonotype is medium-sized (0.01 to 0.1%). What it recognizes is unknown. Cultured CD4+ T cells had their DNA profiled by the Oncomine TCR Beta short-read assay. One entry per CDR3 protein, called by TCRdb with MiXCR from the PCR reads. The repertoire holds roughly 19,000 distinct CDR3 sequences, with under 50% as singletons. Per the germline V gene, CDR1 is SGHTA and CDR2 is FQGNSA. CDR3 size: 18 residues. Trimming took 1 base from V and 5 from J, leaving 23 bases between them. This chain links TRBV7-2 with TRBJ2-5; D possibly corresponds to TRBD2 (5 bases). The clonotype originates from a human donor who had recovered from COVID-19. Here the sequenced sample was CD4+ T cells from blood, cultured in vitro, taken after SARS-CoV-2 vaccination. CDR3 DNA: TGTGCCAGCAGCTTAGTACCCCCTACCGGGTATACTAGGGAGACCCAGTACTTC. Translating it yields CASSLVPPTGYTRETQYF. The entire variable domain, with the rest obtained from reference TRBV7-2 and TRBJ2-5, is as follows: GAGVSQSPSNKVTEKGKDVELRCDPISGHTALYWYRQSLGQGLEFLIYFQGNSAPDKSGLPSDRFSAERTGGSVSTLTIQRTQQEDSAVYLCASSLVPPTGYTRETQYFGPGTRLLVL.